This passage covers 3 T cell receptor beta chains from one sample sequenced in a study of beta chain features in type 1 diabetes. General study findings and limits: TCRB CDR3s from Type 1 diabetes patients were moderately but significantly shorter in all four CD4+ subsets.

What was sequenced were expressed TCRB transcripts, since all of the isolated RNA had been reverse transcribed. This table comes from immunoSEQ multiplex PCR, and its TCRdb copy is limited to in-frame clones, with some not included. The top ten clones hold around 0.13% of a sample with roughly 47,000 clones, about 48% of them seen once. These receptors have no known antigen. Sequencing was done on a sample of stem cell memory CD4+ T cells from blood. All receptors come from a man aged 25 to 40 with type 1 diabetes.

A note on this clone: This same CDR3 is encoded by further DNA sequences in the sample. The chain recombines TRBV7-2 with TRBJ2-3, with no clear D. V gave up 5 bases and J gave up 2 bases, with 5 bases separating them. The CDR3 covers 12 residues. Germline V gene lookup returns CDR1 SGHTA and CDR2 FQGNSA. The CDR3 bases are TGTGCCAGCAGCCCCTCCACAGATACGCAGTATTTT. It yields the protein CASSPSTDTQYF. Full variable domain (outside the CDR3, taken from reference TRBV7-2 and TRBJ2-3): GAGVSQSPSNKVTEKGKDVELRCDPISGHTALYWYRQSLGQGLEFLIYFQGNSAPDKSGLPSDRFSAERTGGSVSTLTIQRTQQEDSAVYLCASSPSTDTQYFGPGTRLTVL.

This clone showed up just a few times. This chain links TRBV5-1 with TRBJ2-1; 9 positions match TRBD2. The CDR3 loop spans 16 amino acids. Germline lookup yields CDR1 SGHRS and CDR2 YFSETQ. V gave up 4 bases and J gave up 2 bases; unmatched junction bases: 7. CDR3 sequence: CASSPGSGSPYNEQFF. CDR3 coding DNA: TGCGCCAGCAGCCCGGGTAGCGGGAGTCCCTACAATGAGCAGTTCTTC.

The chain employs TRBV7-2 and TRBJ2-1; TRBD2 agrees at 12 bases. The V segment lost 5 bases and the J segment 9 bases; nucleotides outside the gene matches: 5. Germline CDR1 and CDR2: SGHTA and FQGNSA. The CDR3 extends over 14 amino acids. CDR3 sequence (DNA): TGTGCCAGCAGCCCTGGGACTAGCGGGTCTGAGCAGTTCTTC. Residues: CASSPGTSGSEQFF.